Below are 3 T cell receptor beta chains sequenced from a single sample in a study of OX40 agonist ivuxolimab in advanced cancers. The table came from immunoSEQ multiplex PCR; TCRdb's copy has only in-frame clones and leaves some out. The sample records 75,000 to 100,000 clones, roughly four fifths being singletons. Sequenced here: CD4+ or CD8+ T cells sorted from blood, sampled in a trial of the OX40 agonist ivuxolimab. The source is an adult with an advanced solid tumor such as melanoma, head and neck, liver or kidney cancer.

This sequence joins TRBV7-9 and TRBJ2-1; TRBD2 aligns across 10 bases. The J segment lost 2 bases and the V segment lost 2 bases, leaving 12 bases of the junction unmatched. Germline loops: CDR1 SEHNR, CDR2 FQNEAQ (reference sequence). The CDR3 consists of 19 residues. The CDR3 reads CASSLRDGVAGGAYNEQFF. DNA for the CDR3: TGTGCCAGCAGCTTAAGGGATGGAGTAGCGGGGGGTGCCTACAATGAGCAGTTCTTC. The entire variable domain, with the rest obtained from reference TRBV7-9 and TRBJ2-1, is as follows: DTGVSQNPRHKITKRGQNVTFRCDPISEHNRLYWYRQTLGQGPEFLTYFQNEAQLEKSRLLSDRFSAERPKGSFSTLEIQRTEQGDSAMYLCASSLRDGVAGGAYNEQFFGPGTRLTVL.

The J gene is TRBJ2-1, the V gene TRBV6-1, with D perhaps TRBD2 (6 bases). V was cut by 4 bases and J by 8 bases, with 18 bases left in between. CDR3 length equals 15 residues. CDR1 and CDR2 from the germline V gene are MNHNS and SASEGT. CDR3: CASSGRTKALDEQFF. The CDR3 nucleotides are TGTGCCAGCAGTGGTCGGACTAAGGCACTCGATGAGCAGTTCTTC.

This clone was found once. V usage is TRBV7-3 and J usage is TRBJ1-2; D may be TRBD1 (6 bases). Trimming stripped 5 bases from V and 3 bases from J, with 10 bases between. The CDR3 contains 13 residues. In germline, CDR1 is SGHTA, CDR2 FQGTGA. The CDR3 sequence: CASSGTGYYGYTF. The CDR3 region has the DNA TGTGCCAGCAGCGGTACAGGGTACTATGGCTACACCTTC.